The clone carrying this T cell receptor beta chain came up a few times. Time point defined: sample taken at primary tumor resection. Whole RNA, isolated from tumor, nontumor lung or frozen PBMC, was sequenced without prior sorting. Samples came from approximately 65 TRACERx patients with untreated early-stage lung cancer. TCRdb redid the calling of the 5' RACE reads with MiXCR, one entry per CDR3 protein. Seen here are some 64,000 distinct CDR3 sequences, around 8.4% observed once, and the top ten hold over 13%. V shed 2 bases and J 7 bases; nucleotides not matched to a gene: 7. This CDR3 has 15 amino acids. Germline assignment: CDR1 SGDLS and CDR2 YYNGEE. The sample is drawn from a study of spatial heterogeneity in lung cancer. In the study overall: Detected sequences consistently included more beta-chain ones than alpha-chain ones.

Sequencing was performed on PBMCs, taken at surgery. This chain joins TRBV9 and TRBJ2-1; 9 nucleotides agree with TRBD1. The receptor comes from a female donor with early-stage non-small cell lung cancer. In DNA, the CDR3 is TGTGCCAGCAGCGTGGGTGGGACAGGGAAAAATGAGCAGTTCTTC. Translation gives CASSVGGTGKNEQFF. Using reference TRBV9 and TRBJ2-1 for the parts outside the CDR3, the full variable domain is DSGVTQTPKHLITATGQRVTLRCSPRSGDLSVYWYQQSLDQGLQFLIQYYNGEERAKGNILERFSAQQFPDLHSELNLSSLELGDSALYFCASSVGGTGKNEQFFGPGTRLTVL.